This TCR beta chain was recorded in a study of T cell changes during pregnancy in multiple sclerosis. CDR3 length: 16 residues. The germline V gene has CDR1 MDHEN and CDR2 SYDVKM. The germline V and J ends were trimmed by 7 bases and 0 bases, with 16 bases remaining between them. The protocol was immunoSEQ multiplex PCR, while the TCRdb copy is restricted to in-frame clones and leaves out a portion. Of tens of thousands of clones listed, about 91% are singletons. This chain links TRBV28 with TRBJ1-5, with a possible D match to TRBD1 (5 bases). This TCR derives from a female donor in good health, enrolled as a control in a pregnancy study. The material was CD4+ T cells from peripheral blood mononuclear cells, obtained in the third trimester of pregnancy. For the CDR3, the DNA is TGTGCCAGCACCAGCTGGGGGGGAGGTAGCAATCAGCCCCAGCATTTT. This sequence encodes CASTSWGGGSNQPQHF.